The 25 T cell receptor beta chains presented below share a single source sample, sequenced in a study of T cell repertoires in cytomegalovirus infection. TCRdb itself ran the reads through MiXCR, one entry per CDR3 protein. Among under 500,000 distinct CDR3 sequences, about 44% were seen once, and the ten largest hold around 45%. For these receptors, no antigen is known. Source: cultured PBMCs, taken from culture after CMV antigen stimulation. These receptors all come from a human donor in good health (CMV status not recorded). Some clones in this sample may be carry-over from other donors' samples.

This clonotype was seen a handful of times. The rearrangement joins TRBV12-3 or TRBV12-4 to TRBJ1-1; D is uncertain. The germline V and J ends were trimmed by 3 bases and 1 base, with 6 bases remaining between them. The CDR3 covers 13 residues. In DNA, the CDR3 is TGTGCCAGCAGTTTTATGCAGAACACTGAAGCTTTCTTT. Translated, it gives CASSFMQNTEAFF.

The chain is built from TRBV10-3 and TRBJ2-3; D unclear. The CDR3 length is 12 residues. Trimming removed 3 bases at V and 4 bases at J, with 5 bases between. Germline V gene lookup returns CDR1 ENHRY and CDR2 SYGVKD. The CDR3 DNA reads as TGTGCCATCAGTGATGTGGCAGATACGCAGTATTTT. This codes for CAISDVADTQYF.

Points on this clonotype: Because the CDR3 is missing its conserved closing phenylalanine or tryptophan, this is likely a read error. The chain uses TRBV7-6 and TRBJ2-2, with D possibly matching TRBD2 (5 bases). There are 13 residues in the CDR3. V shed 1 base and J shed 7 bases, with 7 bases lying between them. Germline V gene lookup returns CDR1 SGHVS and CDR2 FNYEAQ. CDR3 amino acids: CASSLDRDGELFI. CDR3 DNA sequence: TGTGCCAGCAGCTTAGACCGGGACGGGGAGCTGTTTATT.

The DNA of the CDR3 is TGCGCCAGCAGCTTGGTATCGGGGCGAGGGGCTGAAGCTTTCTTT. This codes for CASSLVSGRGAEAFF. The rearrangement links TRBV5-1 to TRBJ1-1; the D gene is possibly TRBD1 (5 bases). The CDR3 totals 15 residues. V lost 0 bases and J 6 bases, leaving 15 bases between the germline ends. In germline, CDR1 is SGHRS, CDR2 YFSETQ.

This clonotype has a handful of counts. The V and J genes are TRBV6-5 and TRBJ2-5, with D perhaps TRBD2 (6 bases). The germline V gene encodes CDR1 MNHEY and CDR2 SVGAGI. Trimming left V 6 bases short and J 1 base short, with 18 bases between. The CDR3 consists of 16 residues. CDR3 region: CASSRGNNIFQETQYF. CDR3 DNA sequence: TGTGCCAGCAGCCGCGGGAACAATATCTTCCAAGAGACCCAGTACTTC.

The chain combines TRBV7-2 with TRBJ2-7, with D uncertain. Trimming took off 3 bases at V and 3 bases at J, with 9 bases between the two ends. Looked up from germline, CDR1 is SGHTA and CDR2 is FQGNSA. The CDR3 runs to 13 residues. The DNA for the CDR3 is TGTGCCAGCAGCTTTCCCCCCCACTACGAGCAGTACTTC. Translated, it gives CASSFPPHYEQYF.

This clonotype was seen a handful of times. The DNA for the CDR3 is TGTGCCAGCAGCTTAGCGCATGGAAGCTACAATGAGCAGTTCTTC. This gives the protein CASSLAHGSYNEQFF. This chain uses TRBV7-6 with TRBJ2-1; D is uncertain. Trimming took 0 bases from V and 3 from J, leaving 9 bases between them. The CDR3 length is 15 residues. The germline gives CDR1 SGHVS, CDR2 FNYEAQ.

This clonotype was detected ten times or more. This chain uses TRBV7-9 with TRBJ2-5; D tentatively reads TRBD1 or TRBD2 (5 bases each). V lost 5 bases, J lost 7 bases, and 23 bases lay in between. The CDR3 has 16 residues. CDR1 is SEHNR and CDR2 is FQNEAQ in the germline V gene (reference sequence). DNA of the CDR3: TGTGCCAGCAGCCCTCTGGGGGAGAGGGCTTACGGGACCCAGTACTTC. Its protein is CASSPLGERAYGTQYF.

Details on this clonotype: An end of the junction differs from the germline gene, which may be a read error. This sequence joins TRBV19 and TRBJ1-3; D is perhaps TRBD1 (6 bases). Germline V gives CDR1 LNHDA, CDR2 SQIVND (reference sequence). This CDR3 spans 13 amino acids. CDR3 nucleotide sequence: TGTGCCAGTAGTGAAAACACGGCCGGGACACCCAATTTT. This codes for CASSENTAGTPNF.

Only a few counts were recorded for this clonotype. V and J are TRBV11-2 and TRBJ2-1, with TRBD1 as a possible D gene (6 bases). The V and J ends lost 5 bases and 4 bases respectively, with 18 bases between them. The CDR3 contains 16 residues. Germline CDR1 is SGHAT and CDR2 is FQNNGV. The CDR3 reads CASSPTGPVTYNEQFF. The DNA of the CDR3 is TGTGCCAGCAGCCCTACAGGGCCAGTGACTTACAATGAGCAGTTCTTC.

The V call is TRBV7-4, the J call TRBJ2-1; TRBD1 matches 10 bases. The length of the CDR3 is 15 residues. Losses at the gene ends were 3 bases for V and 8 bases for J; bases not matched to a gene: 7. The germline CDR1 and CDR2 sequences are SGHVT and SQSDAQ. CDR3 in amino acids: CASSFGTGEMYEQFF. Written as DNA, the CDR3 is TGTGCCAGCAGCTTCGGGACAGGGGAGATGTATGAGCAGTTCTTC.

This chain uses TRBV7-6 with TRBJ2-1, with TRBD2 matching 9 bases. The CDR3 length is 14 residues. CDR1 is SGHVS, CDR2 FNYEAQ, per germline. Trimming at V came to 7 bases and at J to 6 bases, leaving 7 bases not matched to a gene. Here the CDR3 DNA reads TGTGCCAGCATTCGGCGGGGGGGCGGCAATGAGCAGTTCTTC. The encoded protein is CASIRRGGGNEQFF.

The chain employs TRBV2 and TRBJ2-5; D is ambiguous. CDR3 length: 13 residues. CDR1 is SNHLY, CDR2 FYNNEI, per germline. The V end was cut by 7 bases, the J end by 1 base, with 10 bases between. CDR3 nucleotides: TGTGCCAGCACCTGGAGTAGCCAAGAGACCCAGTACTTC. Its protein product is CASTWSSQETQYF.

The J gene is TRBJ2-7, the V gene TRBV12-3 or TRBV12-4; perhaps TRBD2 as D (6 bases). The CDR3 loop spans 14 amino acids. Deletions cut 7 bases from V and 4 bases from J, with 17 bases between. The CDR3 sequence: CASIDDGSGYEQYF. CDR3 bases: TGTGCCAGCATTGATGACGGGAGTGGATACGAGCAGTACTTC.

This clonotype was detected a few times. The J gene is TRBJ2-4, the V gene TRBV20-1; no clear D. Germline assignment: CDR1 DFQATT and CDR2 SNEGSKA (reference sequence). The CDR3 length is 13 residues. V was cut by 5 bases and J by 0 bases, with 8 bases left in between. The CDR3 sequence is CSASNLAKNIQYF. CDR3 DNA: TGCAGTGCTTCAAATCTAGCCAAAAACATTCAGTACTTC.

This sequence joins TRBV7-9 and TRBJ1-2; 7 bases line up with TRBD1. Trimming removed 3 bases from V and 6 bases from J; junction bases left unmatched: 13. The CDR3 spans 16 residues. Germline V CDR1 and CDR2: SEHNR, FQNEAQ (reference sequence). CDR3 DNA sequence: TGTGCCAGCAGCTTCCTAGGGGACAGAACAACTAATGGCTACACCTTC. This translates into CASSFLGDRTTNGYTF. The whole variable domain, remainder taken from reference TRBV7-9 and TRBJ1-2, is DTGVSQNPRHKITKRGQNVTFRCDPISEHNRLYWYRQTLGQGPEFLTYFQNEAQLEKSRLLSDRFSAERPKGSFSTLEIQRTEQGDSAMYLCASSFLGDRTTNGYTFGSGTRLTVV.

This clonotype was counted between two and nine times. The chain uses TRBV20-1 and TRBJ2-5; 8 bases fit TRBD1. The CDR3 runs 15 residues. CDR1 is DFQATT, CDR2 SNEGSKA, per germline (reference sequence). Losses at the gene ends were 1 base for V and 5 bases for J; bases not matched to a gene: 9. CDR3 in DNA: TGCAGTGCTAGAGGGACTCAGGGGGCCGGGGAGACCCAGTACTTC. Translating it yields CSARGTQGAGETQYF.

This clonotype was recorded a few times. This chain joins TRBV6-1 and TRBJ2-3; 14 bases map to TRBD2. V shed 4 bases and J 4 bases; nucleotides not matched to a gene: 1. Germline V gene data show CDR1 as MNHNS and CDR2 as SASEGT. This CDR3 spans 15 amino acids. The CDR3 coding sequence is TGTGCCAGCAGTGGACTAGCGGGGGGGCCAGATACGCAGTATTTT. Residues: CASSGLAGGPDTQYF.

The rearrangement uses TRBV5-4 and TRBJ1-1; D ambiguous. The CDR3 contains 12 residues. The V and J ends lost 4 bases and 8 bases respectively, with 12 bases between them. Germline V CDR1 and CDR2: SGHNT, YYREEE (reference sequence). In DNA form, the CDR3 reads TGTGCCAGCAGCAACCGTGAGGCCGAAGCTTTCTTT. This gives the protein CASSNREAEAFF.

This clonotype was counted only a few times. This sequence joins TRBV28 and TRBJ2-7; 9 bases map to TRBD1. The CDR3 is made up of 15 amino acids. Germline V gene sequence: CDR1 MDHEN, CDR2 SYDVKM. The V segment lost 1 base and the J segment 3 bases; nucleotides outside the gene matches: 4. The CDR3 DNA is TGTGCCAGCAGTTTATCCGGGACAGGGAACTACGAGCAGTACTTC. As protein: CASSLSGTGNYEQYF.

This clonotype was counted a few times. CDR3 loop: CASSFDRYQETQYF. The CDR3 DNA is TGTGCCAGCAGCTTTGACAGATACCAAGAGACCCAGTACTTC. The rearrangement uses TRBV7-2 and TRBJ2-5; the D gene is possibly TRBD1 (5 bases). CDR3 length equals 14 residues. Trimming left V 3 bases short and J 0 bases short, with 8 bases between. Germline V CDR1 and CDR2: SGHTA, FQGNSA. The full variable domain, in which reference TRBV7-2 and TRBJ2-5 provide the parts outside the CDR3, is GAGVSQSPSNKVTEKGKDVELRCDPISGHTALYWYRQSLGQGLEFLIYFQGNSAPDKSGLPSDRFSAERTGGSVSTLTIQRTQQEDSAVYLCASSFDRYQETQYFGPGTRLLVL.

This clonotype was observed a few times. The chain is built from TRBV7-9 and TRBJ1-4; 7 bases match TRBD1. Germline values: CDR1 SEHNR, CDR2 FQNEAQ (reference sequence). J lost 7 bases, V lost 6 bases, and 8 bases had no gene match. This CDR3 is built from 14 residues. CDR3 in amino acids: CASRSKTGTEKLFF. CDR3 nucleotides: TGTGCCAGCAGGAGTAAGACAGGGACTGAAAAACTGTTTTTT.

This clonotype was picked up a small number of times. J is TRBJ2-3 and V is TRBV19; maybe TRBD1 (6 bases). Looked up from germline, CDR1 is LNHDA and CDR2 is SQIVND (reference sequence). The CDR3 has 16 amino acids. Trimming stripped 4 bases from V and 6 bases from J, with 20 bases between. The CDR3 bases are TGTGCCAGTAGTACCGGAGTACAGGGATTCTCGGATACGCAGTATTTT. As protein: CASSTGVQGFSDTQYF.

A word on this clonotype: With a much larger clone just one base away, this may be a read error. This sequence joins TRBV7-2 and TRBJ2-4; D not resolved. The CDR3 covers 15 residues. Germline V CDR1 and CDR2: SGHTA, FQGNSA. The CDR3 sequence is CAGSVGPGPGNIQYF. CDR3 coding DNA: TGTGCCGGCAGCGTAGGACCCGGGCCGGGAAACATTCAGTACTTC.

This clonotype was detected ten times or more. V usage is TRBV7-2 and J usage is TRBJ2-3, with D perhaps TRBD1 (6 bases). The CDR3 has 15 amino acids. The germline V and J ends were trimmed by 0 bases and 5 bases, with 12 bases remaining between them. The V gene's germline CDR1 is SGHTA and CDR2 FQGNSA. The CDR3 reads CASSLAYRAEDTQYF. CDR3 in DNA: TGTGCCAGCAGCTTAGCGTACAGGGCGGAAGATACGCAGTATTTT.